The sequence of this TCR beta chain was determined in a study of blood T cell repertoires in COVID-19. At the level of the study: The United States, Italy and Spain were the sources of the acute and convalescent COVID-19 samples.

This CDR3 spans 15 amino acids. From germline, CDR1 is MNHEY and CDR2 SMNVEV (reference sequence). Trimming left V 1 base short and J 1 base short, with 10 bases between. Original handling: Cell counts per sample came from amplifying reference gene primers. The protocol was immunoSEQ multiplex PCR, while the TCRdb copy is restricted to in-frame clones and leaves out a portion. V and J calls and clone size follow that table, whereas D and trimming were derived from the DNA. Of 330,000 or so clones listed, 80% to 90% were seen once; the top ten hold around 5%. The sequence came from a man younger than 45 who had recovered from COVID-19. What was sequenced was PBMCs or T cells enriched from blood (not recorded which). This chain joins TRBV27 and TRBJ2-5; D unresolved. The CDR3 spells CASSLLLGSQETQYF. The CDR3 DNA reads TGTGCCAGCAGTTTATTGTTGGGCAGCCAAGAGACCCAGTACTTC.